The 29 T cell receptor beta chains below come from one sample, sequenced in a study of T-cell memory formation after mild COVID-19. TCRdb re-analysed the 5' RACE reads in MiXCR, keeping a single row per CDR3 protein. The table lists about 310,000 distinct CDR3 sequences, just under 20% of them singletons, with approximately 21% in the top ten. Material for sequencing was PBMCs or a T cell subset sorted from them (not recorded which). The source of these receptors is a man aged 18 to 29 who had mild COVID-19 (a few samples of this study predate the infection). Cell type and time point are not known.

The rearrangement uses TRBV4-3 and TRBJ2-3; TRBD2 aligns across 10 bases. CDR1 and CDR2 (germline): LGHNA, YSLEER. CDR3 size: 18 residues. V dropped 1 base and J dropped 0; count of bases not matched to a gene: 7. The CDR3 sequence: CASSQGVAGGPSTDTQYF. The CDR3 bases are TGCGCCAGCAGCCAAGGGGTAGCGGGGGGCCCTAGCACAGATACGCAGTATTTT.

The CDR3 is CASSPKPDRVDGYTF. The CDR3 DNA reads TGCGCCAGCAGCCCGAAACCGGACAGGGTAGATGGCTACACCTTC. The J gene is TRBJ1-2, the V gene TRBV4-3, with 8 bases aligning to TRBD1. V trimming: 4 bases; J trimming: 6 bases; junction bases outside the gene matches: 10. CDR1 is LGHNA and CDR2 is YSLEER in the germline V gene. CDR3 length equals 15 residues.

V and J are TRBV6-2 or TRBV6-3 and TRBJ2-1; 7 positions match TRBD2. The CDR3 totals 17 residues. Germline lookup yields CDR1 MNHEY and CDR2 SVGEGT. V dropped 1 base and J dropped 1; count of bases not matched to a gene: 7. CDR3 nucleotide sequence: TGTGCCAGCAGTTACTTGCTGGGGGGGAGTTCCTACAATGAGCAGTTCTTC. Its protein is CASSYLLGGSSYNEQFF.

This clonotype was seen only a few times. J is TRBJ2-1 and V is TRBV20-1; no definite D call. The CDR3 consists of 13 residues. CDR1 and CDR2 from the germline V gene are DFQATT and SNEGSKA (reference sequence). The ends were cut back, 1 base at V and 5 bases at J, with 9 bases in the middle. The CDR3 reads CSARVVGNNEQFF. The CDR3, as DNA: TGCAGTGCTAGAGTCGTGGGAAACAATGAGCAGTTCTTC.

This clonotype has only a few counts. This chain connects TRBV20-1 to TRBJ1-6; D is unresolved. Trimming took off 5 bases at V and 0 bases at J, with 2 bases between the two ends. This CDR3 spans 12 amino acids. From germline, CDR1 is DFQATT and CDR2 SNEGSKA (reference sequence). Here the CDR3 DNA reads TGCAGTGCTCCCTCCTATAATTCACCCCTCCACTTT. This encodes CSAPSYNSPLHF.

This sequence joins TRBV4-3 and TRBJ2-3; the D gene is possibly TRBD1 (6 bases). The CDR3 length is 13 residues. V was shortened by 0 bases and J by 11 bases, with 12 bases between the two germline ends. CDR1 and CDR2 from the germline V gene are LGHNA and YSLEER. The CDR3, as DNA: TGCGCCAGCAGCCAAGATCTGACAGGTCTGCAGTATTTT. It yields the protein CASSQDLTGLQYF.

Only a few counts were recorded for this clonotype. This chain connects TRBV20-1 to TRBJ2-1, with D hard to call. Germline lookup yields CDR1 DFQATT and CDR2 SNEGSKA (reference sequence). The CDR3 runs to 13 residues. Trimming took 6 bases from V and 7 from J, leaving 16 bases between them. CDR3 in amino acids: CSAWVPVGNEQFF. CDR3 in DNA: TGCAGTGCGTGGGTCCCTGTGGGTAATGAGCAGTTCTTC.

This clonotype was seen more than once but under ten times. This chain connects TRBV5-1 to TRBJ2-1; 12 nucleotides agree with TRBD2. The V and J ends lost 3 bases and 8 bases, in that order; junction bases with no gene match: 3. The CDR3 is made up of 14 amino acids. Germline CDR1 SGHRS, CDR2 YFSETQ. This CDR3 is CASSWTSGVYEQFF. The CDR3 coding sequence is TGCGCCAGCAGCTGGACTAGCGGGGTCTATGAGCAGTTCTTC.

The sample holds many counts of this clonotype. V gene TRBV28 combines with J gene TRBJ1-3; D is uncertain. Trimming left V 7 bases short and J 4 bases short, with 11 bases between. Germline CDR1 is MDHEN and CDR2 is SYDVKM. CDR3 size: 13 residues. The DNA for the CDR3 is TGTGCCAGCACCTTTTCGGTGGGAAACACCATATATTTT. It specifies CASTFSVGNTIYF.

CDR3 coding DNA: TGTGCCAGCAGCGACGCCCAGGGGCAGGCAAACACCGGGGAGCTGTTTTTT. Its protein is CASSDAQGQANTGELFF. The chain uses TRBV9 and TRBJ2-2; TRBD1 is a possible D gene (6 bases). Germline-derived CDR1 and CDR2 are SGDLS and YYNGEE. The CDR3 is 17 residues long. Deletions cut 3 bases from V and 2 bases from J, with 17 bases between.

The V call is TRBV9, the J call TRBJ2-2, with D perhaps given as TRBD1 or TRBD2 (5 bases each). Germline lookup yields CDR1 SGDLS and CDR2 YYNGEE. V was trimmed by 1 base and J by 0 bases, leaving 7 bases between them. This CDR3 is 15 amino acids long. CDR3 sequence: CASSVRGANTGELFF. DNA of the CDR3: TGTGCCAGCAGCGTACGAGGGGCGAACACCGGGGAGCTGTTTTTT.

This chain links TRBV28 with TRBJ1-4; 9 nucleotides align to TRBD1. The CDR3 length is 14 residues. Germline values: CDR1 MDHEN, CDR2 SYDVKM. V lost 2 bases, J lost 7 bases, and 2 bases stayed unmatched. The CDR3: CASSLGQGIEKLFF. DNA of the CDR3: TGTGCCAGCAGTTTAGGACAGGGGATTGAAAAACTGTTTTTT.

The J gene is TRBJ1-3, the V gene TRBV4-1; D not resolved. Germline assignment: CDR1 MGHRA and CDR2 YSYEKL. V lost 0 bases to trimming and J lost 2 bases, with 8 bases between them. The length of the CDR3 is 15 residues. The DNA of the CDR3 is TGCGCCAGCAGCCAAGACGGTTCGGCTGGAAACACCATATATTTT. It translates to CASSQDGSAGNTIYF.

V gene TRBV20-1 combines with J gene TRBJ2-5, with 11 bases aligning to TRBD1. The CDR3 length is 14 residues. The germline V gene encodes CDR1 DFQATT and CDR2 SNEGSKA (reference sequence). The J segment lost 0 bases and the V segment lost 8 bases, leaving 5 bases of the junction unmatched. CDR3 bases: TGCAGTCTTGGGACAGGGGGATACCAAGAGACCCAGTACTTC. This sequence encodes CSLGTGGYQETQYF.

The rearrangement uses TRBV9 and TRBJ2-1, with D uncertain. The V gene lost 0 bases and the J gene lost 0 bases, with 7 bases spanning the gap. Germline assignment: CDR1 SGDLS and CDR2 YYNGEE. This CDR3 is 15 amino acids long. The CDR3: CASSVAESSYNEQFF. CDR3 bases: TGTGCCAGCAGCGTAGCCGAGAGCTCCTACAATGAGCAGTTCTTC.

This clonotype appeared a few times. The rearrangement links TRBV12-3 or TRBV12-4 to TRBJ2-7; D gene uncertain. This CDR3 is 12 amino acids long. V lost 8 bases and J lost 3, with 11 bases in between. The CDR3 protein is CASSVSRYEQYF. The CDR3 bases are TGTGCCAGCTCCGTCTCCCGCTACGAGCAGTACTTC.

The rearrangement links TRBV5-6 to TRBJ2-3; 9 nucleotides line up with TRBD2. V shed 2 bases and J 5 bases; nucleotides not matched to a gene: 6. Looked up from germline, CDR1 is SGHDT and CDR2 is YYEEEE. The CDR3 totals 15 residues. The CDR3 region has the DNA TGTGCCAGCAGCTTTCGCGGGGGGGCCGTAGATACGCAGTATTTT. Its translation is CASSFRGGAVDTQYF.

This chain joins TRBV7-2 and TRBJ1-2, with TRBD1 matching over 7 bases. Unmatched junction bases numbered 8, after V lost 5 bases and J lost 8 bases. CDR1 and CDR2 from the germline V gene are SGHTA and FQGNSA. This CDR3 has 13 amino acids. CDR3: CASSVTGDGGYTF. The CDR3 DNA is TGTGCCAGCAGCGTCACAGGGGACGGCGGCTACACCTTC.

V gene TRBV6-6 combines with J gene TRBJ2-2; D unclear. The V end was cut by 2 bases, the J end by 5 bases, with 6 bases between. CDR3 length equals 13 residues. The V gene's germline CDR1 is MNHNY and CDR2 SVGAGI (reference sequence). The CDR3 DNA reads TGTGCCAGCAGTTACGTGACGACCGGGGAGCTGTTTTTT. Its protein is CASSYVTTGELFF.

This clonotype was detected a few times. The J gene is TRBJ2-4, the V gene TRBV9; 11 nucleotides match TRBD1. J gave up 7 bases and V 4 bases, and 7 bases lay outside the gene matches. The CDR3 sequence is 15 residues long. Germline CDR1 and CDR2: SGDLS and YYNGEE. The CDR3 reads CASSLGDRGFNIQYF. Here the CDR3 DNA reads TGTGCCAGCAGCCTCGGGGACAGGGGGTTTAACATTCAGTACTTC.

As DNA, the CDR3 is TGTGCCAGCAGCTTATCCCGCTATGGCTACACCTTC. Translation: CASSLSRYGYTF. The chain employs TRBV7-2 and TRBJ1-2, with D uncertain. The CDR3 sequence is 12 residues long. Germline CDR1 and CDR2: SGHTA and FQGNSA. The V and J ends lost 2 bases and 4 bases respectively, with 5 bases between them.

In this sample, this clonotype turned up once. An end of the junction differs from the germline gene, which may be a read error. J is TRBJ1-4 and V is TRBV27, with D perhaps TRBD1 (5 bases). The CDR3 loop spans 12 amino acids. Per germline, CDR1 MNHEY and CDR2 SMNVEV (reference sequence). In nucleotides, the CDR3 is TGTGCCAGCAGGGCTGCTGGGGCGCGGAAACTGTTT. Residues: CASRAAGARKLF.

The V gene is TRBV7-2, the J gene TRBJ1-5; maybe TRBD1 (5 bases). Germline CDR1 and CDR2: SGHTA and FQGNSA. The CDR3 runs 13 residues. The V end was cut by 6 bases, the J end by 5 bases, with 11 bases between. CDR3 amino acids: CASSRGDYQPQHF. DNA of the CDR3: TGTGCCAGCAGTCGTGGGGACTATCAGCCCCAGCATTTT.

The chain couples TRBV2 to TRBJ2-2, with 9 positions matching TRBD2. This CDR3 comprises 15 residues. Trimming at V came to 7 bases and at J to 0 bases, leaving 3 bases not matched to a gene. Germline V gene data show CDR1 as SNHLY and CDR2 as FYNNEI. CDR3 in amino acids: CASTTSGSNTGELFF. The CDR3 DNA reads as TGTGCCAGCACAACTAGCGGGTCGAACACCGGGGAGCTGTTTTTT. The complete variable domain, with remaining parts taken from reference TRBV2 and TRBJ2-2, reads EPEVTQTPSHQVTQMGQEVILRCVPISNHLYFYWYRQILGQKVEFLVSFYNNEISEKSEIFDDQFSVERPDGSNFTLKIRSTKLEDSAMYFCASTTSGSNTGELFFGEGSRLTVL.

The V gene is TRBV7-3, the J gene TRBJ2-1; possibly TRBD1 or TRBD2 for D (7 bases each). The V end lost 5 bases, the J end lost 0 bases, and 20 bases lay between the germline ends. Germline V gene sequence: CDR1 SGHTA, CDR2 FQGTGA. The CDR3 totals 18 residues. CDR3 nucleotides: TGTGCCAGCAGCCGCAGGGGAGGGCAGGGGGGCTCCTACAATGAGCAGTTCTTC. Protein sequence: CASSRRGGQGGSYNEQFF.

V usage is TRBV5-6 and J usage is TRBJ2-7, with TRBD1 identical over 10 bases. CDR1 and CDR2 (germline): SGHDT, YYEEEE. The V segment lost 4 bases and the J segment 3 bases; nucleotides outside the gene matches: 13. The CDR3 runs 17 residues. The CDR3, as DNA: TGTGCCAGCAGCCGAGGGACAGGGGCCCTCCATAACTACGAGCAGTACGTC. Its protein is CASSRGTGALHNYEQYV.

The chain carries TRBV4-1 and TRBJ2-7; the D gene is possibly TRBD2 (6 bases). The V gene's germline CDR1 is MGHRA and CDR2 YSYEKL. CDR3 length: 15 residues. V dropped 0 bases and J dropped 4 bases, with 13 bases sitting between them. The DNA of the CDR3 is TGCGCCAGCAGCCAAGAGGGGAACGGACTATACGAGCAGTACGTC. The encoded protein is CASSQEGNGLYEQYV.

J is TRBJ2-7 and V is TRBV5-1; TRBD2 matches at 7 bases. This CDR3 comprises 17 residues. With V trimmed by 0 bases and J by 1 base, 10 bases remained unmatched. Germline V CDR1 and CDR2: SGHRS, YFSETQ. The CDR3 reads CASSLAPSAGPSYEQYF. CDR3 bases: TGCGCCAGCAGCTTGGCCCCCTCAGCGGGGCCTTCCTACGAGCAGTACTTC.

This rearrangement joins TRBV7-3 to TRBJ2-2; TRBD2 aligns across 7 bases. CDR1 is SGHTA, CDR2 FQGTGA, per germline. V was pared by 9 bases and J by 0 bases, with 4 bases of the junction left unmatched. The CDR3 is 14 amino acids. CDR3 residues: CASKRDANTGELFF. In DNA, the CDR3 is TGTGCCAGTAAGCGGGACGCGAACACCGGGGAGCTGTTTTTT.